The 19 T cell receptor beta chains below all came from one sample that was sequenced in a study of blood T cell repertoires in COVID-19. The method was immunoSEQ multiplex PCR; TCRdb's version includes in-frame clones alone and lacks a portion of them. The data contain under 300,000 clones, around 86% of them seen just once; the ten biggest clones take up 1.9%. Sequenced material: peripheral blood. All receptors come from a young man who had recovered from COVID-19.

In DNA form, the CDR3 reads TGTGCCAGCAGCAAGGGGTTGCGGGCTTTCTTT. Translating gives CASSKGLRAFF. The chain has TRBV5-6 and TRBJ1-1, with a tentative D call TRBD1 (5 bases). The CDR3 loop spans 11 amino acids. Trimming cost V 4 bases and J 11 bases, with 12 bases left between them. Germline loops: CDR1 SGHDT, CDR2 YYEEEE.

CDR3 sequence: CASSINPGQGANQPQHF. In nucleotides, the CDR3 is TGTGCCAGTAGTATAAACCCCGGACAGGGGGCTAATCAGCCCCAGCATTTT. This chain connects TRBV19 to TRBJ1-5, with 11 bases matching TRBD1. CDR3 length equals 17 residues. Per the germline V gene, CDR1 is LNHDA and CDR2 is SQIVND (reference sequence). V was pared by 2 bases and J by 4 bases, with 7 bases of the junction left unmatched.

The V gene is TRBV5-1, the J gene TRBJ2-1, with D possibly TRBD2 on 6 matching bases. Germline-derived CDR1 and CDR2 are SGHRS and YFSETQ. V was pared by 5 bases and J by 8 bases, with 11 bases between. CDR3 length: 12 residues. Here the CDR3 DNA reads TGCGCCAGCAGGTCATCTAGCGATGAGCAGTTCTTC. As protein: CASRSSSDEQFF.

The chain is built from TRBV6-1 and TRBJ2-3, with 13 bases identical to TRBD2. The CDR3 contains 17 residues. CDR1 is MNHNS and CDR2 is SASEGT in the germline V gene. V was pared by 4 bases and J by 3 bases, with 7 bases of the junction left unmatched. The CDR3 spells CASSVRLAGGVTDTQYF. CDR3 nucleotides: TGTGCCAGCAGTGTCCGACTAGCGGGGGGCGTAACAGATACGCAGTATTTT.

This clone occurred a few times. This chain joins TRBV6-5 and TRBJ1-2; maybe TRBD1 (6 bases). Per germline, CDR1 MNHEY and CDR2 SVGAGI. Between the trimmed V and J ends, which lost 2 bases and 3 bases, there was a span of 10 bases. CDR3 size: 14 residues. The CDR3 is CASSYNRDHYGYTF. CDR3 nucleotide sequence: TGTGCCAGCAGTTACAACAGGGACCACTATGGCTACACCTTC.

Only one count was recorded for this clone. The chain joins TRBV12-5 to TRBJ2-7, with unresolved D. This CDR3 is built from 14 residues. CDR1 LGHNT and CDR2 FRNRAP come from the germline V gene. V was pared by 7 bases and J by 3 bases, with 16 bases between. In DNA, the CDR3 is TGTGCTAGTGCCCTCCGCGGCAGTGTCTACGAGCAGTACTTC. Amino acids: CASALRGSVYEQYF.

In its sample, this clone was seen once. The chain employs TRBV10-1 and TRBJ2-7; 8 positions agree with TRBD2. V dropped 4 bases and J dropped 2; count of bases not matched to a gene: 4. Germline V gene sequence: CDR1 WNHNN, CDR2 SYGVQD (reference sequence). The CDR3 runs to 14 residues. The CDR3 here is CASSAKGLAYEQYF. In DNA, the CDR3 is TGCGCCAGCAGTGCAAAGGGACTAGCCTACGAGCAGTACTTC.

This chain joins TRBV6-1 and TRBJ2-7, with D unclear. CDR3 size: 11 residues. V was cut by 3 bases and J by 4 bases, with 4 bases left in between. In germline, CDR1 is MNHNS, CDR2 SASEGT. The CDR3 DNA reads TGTGCCAGCAGTGAGCAGTACGAGCAGTACTTC. This encodes CASSEQYEQYF.

The chain links TRBV5-4 to TRBJ1-2; no definite D call. Trimming took 2 bases from V and 5 from J, leaving 13 bases between them. The CDR3 consists of 14 residues. From germline, CDR1 is SGHNT and CDR2 YYREEE (reference sequence). The CDR3 sequence: CASSLGLEGYGYTF. The CDR3 region has the DNA TGTGCCAGCAGCTTAGGGCTGGAGGGTTATGGCTACACCTTC. Looking up the rest from reference TRBV5-4 and TRBJ1-2 gives the full variable domain: ETGVTQSPTHLIKTRGQQVTLRCSSQSGHNTVSWYQQALGQGPQFIFQYYREEENGRGNFPPRFSGLQFPNYSSELNVNALELDDSALYLCASSLGLEGYGYTFGSGTRLTVV.

The CDR3: CASSGQGTDTQYF. The CDR3 coding sequence is TGCGCCAGCAGCGGACAGGGGACAGATACGCAGTATTTT. The chain employs TRBV10-1 and TRBJ2-3; 9 bases agree with TRBD1. The trim removed 6 bases at V and 3 bases at J, leaving 1 base unmatched. Germline CDR1 reads WNHNN; CDR2 reads SYGVQD (reference sequence). The CDR3 extends over 13 amino acids.

The chain combines TRBV19 with TRBJ2-2, with 9 bases identical to TRBD2. Germline assignment: CDR1 LNHDA and CDR2 SQIVND (reference sequence). The CDR3 is 15 residues long. V was pared by 4 bases and J by 8 bases, with 8 bases of the junction left unmatched. CDR3 residues: CASSSTSGPWGELFF. As DNA, the CDR3 is TGTGCCAGTAGTAGCACTAGCGGGCCCTGGGGGGAGCTGTTTTTT.

The chain has TRBV5-5 and TRBJ2-2, with D possibly TRBD2 on 5 matching bases. V was cut by 2 bases and J by 6 bases, with 14 bases left in between. Germline V gives CDR1 SGHKS, CDR2 YYEKEE (reference sequence). The CDR3 loop spans 15 amino acids. The CDR3 loop reads CASSLTWVRAGELFF. In nucleotides, the CDR3 is TGTGCCAGCAGCTTAACGTGGGTGAGGGCCGGGGAGCTGTTTTTT.

This clone was recorded a few times. J is TRBJ1-2 and V is TRBV3-1 (or the pseudogene TRBV3-2); 7 bases align to TRBD1. The CDR3 covers 16 residues. CDR1 is LGHDT and CDR2 is YNNKEL in the germline V gene (reference sequence). V shed 4 bases, J shed 6 bases, and the junction held 14 bases outside the gene matches. The CDR3 region is CASSRDLDRAIHGYTF. CDR3 DNA sequence: TGTGCCAGCAGCCGAGACCTAGACAGGGCGATACATGGCTACACCTTC.

This clone showed up just once. The J gene is TRBJ2-1, the V gene TRBV4-1, with TRBD1 matching over 9 bases. This CDR3 contains 16 residues. The germline V gene has CDR1 MGHRA and CDR2 YSYEKL. The V segment lost 3 bases and the J segment 4 bases; nucleotides outside the gene matches: 7. CDR3 loop: CASSHPTGGGYNEQFF. CDR3 nucleotide sequence: TGCGCCAGCAGCCACCCTACAGGGGGCGGGTACAATGAGCAGTTCTTC.

The V and J genes are TRBV18 and TRBJ1-4; no reliable D call. Germline CDR1 and CDR2: KGHSH and LQKENI. V shed 2 bases and J shed 12 bases, with 10 bases lying between them. The CDR3 is 12 amino acids. CDR3 nucleotides: TGTGCCAGCTCACCATTGAGGGAGGAACTGTTTTTT. Encoded protein: CASSPLREELFF.

The V and J genes are TRBV18 and TRBJ2-5; D is uncertain. Trimming cost V 0 bases and J 5 bases, with 7 bases left between them. Germline V gene data show CDR1 as KGHSH and CDR2 as LQKENI. This CDR3 region has 13 residues. This CDR3 reads CASSPPPGETQYF. The CDR3 DNA sequence: TGTGCCAGCTCACCACCCCCCGGGGAGACCCAGTACTTC.

V gene TRBV3-1 (or the pseudogene TRBV3-2) combines with J gene TRBJ1-4; D unresolved. Germline CDR1 reads LGHDT; CDR2 reads YNNKEL (reference sequence). V was shortened by 0 bases and J by 0 bases, with 2 bases between the two germline ends. The CDR3 sequence is 14 residues long. This CDR3 is CASSQDATNEKLFF. The CDR3 DNA sequence: TGTGCCAGCAGCCAAGACGCAACTAATGAAAAACTGTTTTTT.

This chain joins TRBV2 and TRBJ1-2; 9 bases fit TRBD1. The CDR3 runs to 14 residues. Germline CDR1 SNHLY, CDR2 FYNNEI. J lost 8 bases, V lost 11 bases, and 15 bases had no gene match. CDR3 sequence: CAGARGTGSFGYTF. CDR3 coding DNA: TGTGCCGGCGCCCGTGGGACAGGGTCTTTCGGCTACACCTTC.

The gene calls are TRBV19 and TRBJ2-3; possible D gene TRBD2, 7 bases. Trimming took off 7 bases at V and 6 bases at J, with 17 bases between the two ends. Germline V gene lookup returns CDR1 LNHDA and CDR2 SQIVND (reference sequence). The CDR3 spans 14 residues. The CDR3 sequence is CASTEGGGADTQYF. The CDR3 DNA sequence: TGTGCCAGTACGGAGGGAGGGGGGGCGGATACGCAGTATTTT.